One sample yielded the 17 T cell receptor beta chains listed below, sequenced in a study of preoperative IRX-2 immunotherapy in early breast cancer. Some clones are missing from TCRdb's copy, which holds only in-frame ones; the method was immunoSEQ multiplex PCR. The sample includes approximately 28,000 clones, around 80% of them seen just once. As for treatment: preoperative locoregional IRX-2 cytokine immunotherapy. The material sequenced was lymph node tissue, taken after IRX-2 immunotherapy. The receptors were sampled from a human donor with breast cancer.

This chain uses TRBV29-1 with TRBJ2-4; D gene ambiguous. The CDR3 length is 14 residues. In germline, CDR1 is SQVTM, CDR2 ANQGSEA. The ends were cut back, 7 bases at V and 0 bases at J, with 13 bases in the middle. CDR3 sequence: CSEQTALAKNIQYF. The CDR3 DNA sequence: TGCAGCGAGCAGACCGCACTAGCCAAAAACATTCAGTACTTC.

The chain joins TRBV7-1 to TRBJ1-3; D gene ambiguous. TRBV7-1 is an ORF; its function is uncertain. The V end was cut by 4 bases, the J end by 4 bases, with 11 bases between. The CDR3 length is 14 residues. The CDR3 protein is CASSLALRGNTIYF. CDR3 DNA: TGTGCCAGCAGCTTGGCCCTGCGGGGAAACACCATATATTTT.

This chain links TRBV29-1 with TRBJ1-4; D unresolved. Germline values: CDR1 SQVTM, CDR2 ANQGSEA. This CDR3 is built from 12 residues. V lost 4 bases and J lost 7, with 10 bases in between. DNA for the CDR3: TGCAGCGTTGTCGTCATCGGTGAAAAACTGTTTTTT. Translating it yields CSVVVIGEKLFF.

This chain joins TRBV15 and TRBJ2-1, with unresolved D. The CDR3 is 15 amino acids. CDR1 LNHNV and CDR2 YYDKDF come from the germline V gene (reference sequence). V gave up 3 bases and J gave up 5 bases, with 14 bases separating them. CDR3 residues: CATSRDLAVHNEQFF. Here the CDR3 DNA reads TGTGCCACCAGCAGGGACCTTGCAGTCCACAATGAGCAGTTCTTC.

A word on this clone: The read includes an ambiguous or uncalled nucleotide; its amino acid is shown as X. The chain recombines TRBV10-2 with TRBJ1-5; maybe TRBD1 (6 bases). Between the trimmed V and J ends, which lost 5 bases and 5 bases, there was a span of 10 bases. The CDR3 totals 13 residues. Germline V gene lookup returns CDR1 WSHSY and CDR2 SAAADI. The CDR3 DNA follows: TGCGCCAGCAGTRACAGGGTAGATCAGCCCCAGCATTTT. It translates to CASSXRVDQPQHF.

J is TRBJ2-7 and V is TRBV10-1; D may be TRBD1 (6 bases). CDR3 length equals 15 residues. Germline loops: CDR1 WNHNN, CDR2 SYGVQD (reference sequence). V dropped 7 bases and J dropped 3 bases, with 19 bases sitting between them. CDR3 in amino acids: CASTPRGTRGYEQYF. The CDR3 nucleotides are TGCGCCAGCACACCTAGGGGGACAAGGGGCTACGAGCAGTACTTC.

The CDR3 protein is CASSLDRAKGNYGYTF. DNA of the CDR3: TGCGCCAGCAGCTTGGACAGGGCGAAGGGGAACTATGGCTACACCTTC. The chain carries TRBV5-1 and TRBJ1-2; the D gene is possibly TRBD1 (6 bases). This CDR3 comprises 16 residues. Germline V lookup: CDR1 SGHRS, CDR2 YFSETQ. Trimming stripped 0 bases from V and 2 bases from J, with 14 bases between.

The V call is TRBV15, the J call TRBJ2-2; TRBD2 matches at 11 bases. Germline V gives CDR1 LNHNV, CDR2 YYDKDF (reference sequence). The trim removed 0 bases at V and 6 bases at J, leaving 9 bases unmatched. This CDR3 has 18 residues. The CDR3 DNA reads TGTGCCACCAGCAGAGAAGGGAAGGGACTAGCGGAGTCCGGGGAGCTGTTTTTT. Amino acid sequence: CATSREGKGLAESGELFF.

The chain uses TRBV10-3 and TRBJ1-3; D ambiguous. Germline V CDR1 and CDR2: ENHRY, SYGVKD. The CDR3 extends over 16 amino acids. Trimming took 1 base from V and 0 from J, leaving 10 bases between them. The CDR3 DNA reads TGTGCCATCAGTGAGTTGGCCTACTACTCTGGAAACACCATATATTTT. The encoded protein is CAISELAYYSGNTIYF.

The chain uses TRBV19 and TRBJ1-2; D unresolved. The CDR3 loop spans 13 amino acids. The germline V gene has CDR1 LNHDA and CDR2 SQIVND (reference sequence). Trimming stripped 6 bases from V and 4 bases from J, with 12 bases between. DNA of the CDR3: TGTGCCAGTAGCGCACAAAGAATCTATGGCTACACCTTC. Its translation is CASSAQRIYGYTF.

The J gene is TRBJ1-5, the V gene TRBV5-1, with a possible D match to TRBD1 (5 bases). Trimming shortened V by 0 bases and J by 5 bases, and 9 bases separated the two germline ends. Germline V gene data show CDR1 as SGHRS and CDR2 as YFSETQ. The CDR3 runs to 14 residues. The CDR3 here is CASSLGGVDQPQHF. The CDR3 nucleotides are TGCGCCAGCAGCTTGGGAGGGGTGGATCAGCCCCAGCATTTT.

The V gene is TRBV4-1, the J gene TRBJ2-1, with 11 nucleotides matching TRBD2. The germline gives CDR1 MGHRA, CDR2 YSYEKL. Trimming took 7 bases from V and 0 from J; bases not matched to a gene: 11. The CDR3 spans 18 residues. Here the CDR3 reads CASTDENLAGGSYNEQFF. CDR3 sequence (DNA): TGCGCCAGCACCGACGAAAATCTAGCGGGAGGCTCCTACAATGAGCAGTTCTTC.

The chain links TRBV7-4 to TRBJ1-1; 7 bases are a match to TRBD1. With V trimmed by 5 bases and J by 1 base, 1 base remained unmatched. CDR3 length: 13 amino acids. Germline loops: CDR1 SGHVT, CDR2 SQSDAQ. The CDR3 DNA follows: TGTGCCAGCAGCGGACAGGCGAACACTGAAGCTTTCTTT. Encoded protein: CASSGQANTEAFF.

The chain carries TRBV29-1 and TRBJ1-2; possible D gene TRBD1, 5 bases. The CDR3 is 12 amino acids. Germline lookup yields CDR1 SQVTM and CDR2 ANQGSEA. Trimming took 4 bases from V and 3 from J, leaving 9 bases between them. DNA of the CDR3: TGCAGCGTTGGGGGGGGATACTATGGCTACACCTTC. Residues: CSVGGGYYGYTF.

This clone was observed a few times. The V and J genes are TRBV11-3 and TRBJ1-4; possible D gene TRBD1, 5 bases. The ends were cut back, 5 bases at V and 3 bases at J, with 13 bases in the middle. Germline V gives CDR1 SGHNT, CDR2 YENEEA. The CDR3 totals 15 residues. The DNA of the CDR3 is TGTGCCAGCAGCCCAGGCTCCAGGGCTAATGAAAAACTGTTTTTT. This encodes CASSPGSRANEKLFF.

This sequence joins TRBV15 and TRBJ1-5; D is undetermined. This CDR3 has 15 amino acids. Germline CDR1 reads LNHNV; CDR2 reads YYDKDF (reference sequence). V dropped 0 bases and J dropped 3 bases, with 9 bases sitting between them. The CDR3 coding sequence is TGTGCCACCAGCAGAGATCTCGGGGTCAATCAGCCCCAGCATTTT. Translation gives CATSRDLGVNQPQHF.

V and J are TRBV11-3 and TRBJ2-7, with 10 nucleotides matching TRBD2. The CDR3 covers 20 residues. Germline V gene lookup returns CDR1 SGHNT and CDR2 YENEEA. The ends lost 5 bases at V and 5 bases at J; junction bases unmatched: 24. The CDR3 DNA reads as TGTGCCAGCAGCCCCGGGCCAGGGGGCCAAGCGGGAGGGTACCGGAACGAGCAGTACTTC. This codes for CASSPGPGGQAGGYRNEQYF.